This is a list of T cell receptor beta chains from one sample in a study of CD8 T cells in Susac syndrome. TCRdb re-derived calls from the immunoSEQ multiplex PCR reads in MiXCR, one entry per CDR3 protein. Of tens of thousands of distinct CDR3 sequences listed, 95% are singletons. Sample: CD8+ T cells from PBMCs. Every receptor here comes from a human donor with Susac syndrome. The conserved cysteine and the conserved F or W are not part of the CDR3 here.

v_call cdr3_aa
TRBV10-3 AISEGGAGTEAF
TRBV5-1 ASSPGTGDAYGYT
TRBV7-8 ASSLGLHDRGPTNYGYT
TRBV28 ASTLTGGANTGELF
TRBV5-1 ASSLARGRYYEQY
TRBV20-1 SAIKRQGDTEAF
TRBV7-9 ASSPGLRAEAF
TRBV7-9 ASSPGQGSSEQY
TRBV7-9 ASSAQGGLTNEKLF
TRBV3-1 ASSQDLQGIGHEQF
TRBV6-2/TRBV6-3 ASSYSSGGSETQY
TRBV7-6 ASSLSWQGPNEQF
TRBV5-1 ASSRGDDTEAF
TRBV7-6 ASSLAASGEYEQY
TRBV6-5 ASSTRGTGELF
TRBV14 ASSQGDHLY
TRBV13 ASSLWGAHSGANVLT
TRBV5-1 AIRGKSQPQH
TRBV28 ASSTTGASQY
TRBV9 ASSVADSEPETQY
TRBV15 ATSRQWSYGYT
TRBV6-4 ASSDLGGSYNEQF
TRBV5-6 ASSLFAGTSND
TRBV4-2 ASSQAPKRFSYEQY
TRBV24-1 ATSDLHSGEYNEQF
TRBV15 ATSRVAERETQY
TRBV2 ASSDLSSSYEQY
TRBV3-1 ASSQDEGAEAF
TRBV5-6 ASSSDPPTYRNQPQH
TRBV29-1 SVTGTGEYEQY
TRBV7-2 ASRLTSGSYNEQF
TRBV29-1 SVEWENTDTQY
TRBV20-1 SAKRGGLAAYNEQF
TRBV2 ASSEVAGVYNEQF
TRBV6-5 ASSWAGGSGYT
TRBV7-9 ASSPRGRGSNYGYT
TRBV12-5 ASGHDSNQPQH
TRBV29-1 SAGGVESYEQY
TRBV25-1 ASSGTRDAYEQY
TRBV29-1 SVEGGDRYEQY